Shown below are 29 T cell receptor beta chains from a single sample sequenced in a study of graft-versus-host responses after intestinal transplantation. The antigens of these receptors remain unknown. The protocol was immunoSEQ multiplex PCR, while the TCRdb copy is restricted to in-frame clones and leaves out a portion. Counted here are tens of thousands of clones, roughly nine tenths occurring once; the ten biggest clones make up nearly 0.5%. The material sequenced was unstimulated CD8+ T cells sorted from spleen or lymph node cells, taken before intestinal transplant. The receptors were gathered from a human donor who received an intestinal transplant.

V usage is TRBV9 and J usage is TRBJ2-2; 10 bases are a match to TRBD2. V was pared by 5 bases and J by 2 bases, with 6 bases of the junction left unmatched. The CDR3 has 16 amino acids. Per germline, CDR1 SGDLS and CDR2 YYNGEE. CDR3 nucleotides: TGTGCCAGCAGTGATAGCGGGAGGCTAAACACCGGGGAGCTGTTTTTT. This translates into CASSDSGRLNTGELFF.

This chain joins TRBV7-2 and TRBJ2-7; no clear D. The CDR3 has 14 amino acids. Trimming left V 1 base short and J 3 bases short, with 10 bases between. The V gene's germline CDR1 is SGHTA and CDR2 FQGNSA. For the CDR3, the DNA is TGTGCCAGCAGCTTAGGGGCCGAGCTCTACGAGCAGTACTTC. Translated, it gives CASSLGAELYEQYF.

The chain recombines TRBV28 with TRBJ2-2, with 8 bases identical to TRBD2. CDR3 length: 17 amino acids. Germline trimming cut 3 bases from V and 1 base from J; bases unmatched to any gene: 7. In germline, CDR1 is MDHEN, CDR2 SYDVKM. CDR3 protein: CASSLVGLAGNTGELFF. CDR3 bases: TGTGCCAGCAGTTTGGTGGGGCTAGCGGGGAACACCGGGGAGCTGTTTTTT.

The gene calls are TRBV19 and TRBJ2-7; TRBD2 might be the D (6 bases). CDR3 length: 14 amino acids. The V and J ends lost 4 bases and 3 bases respectively, with 13 bases between them. Germline V gene lookup returns CDR1 LNHDA and CDR2 SQIVND (reference sequence). The CDR3 DNA sequence: TGTGCCAGTAGTACCCCGGGACTGCGCTACGAGCAGTACTTC. Its protein product is CASSTPGLRYEQYF. The full variable domain, in which reference TRBV19 and TRBJ2-7 provide the parts outside the CDR3, is DGGITQSPKYLFRKEGQNVTLSCEQNLNHDAMYWYRQDPGQGLRLIYYSQIVNDFQKGDIAEGYSVSREKKESFPLTVTSAQKNPTAFYLCASSTPGLRYEQYFGPGTRLTVT.

The gene calls are TRBV27 and TRBJ2-1; D gene unclear. Germline-derived CDR1 and CDR2 are MNHEY and SMNVEV (reference sequence). Trimming pared 0 bases from V and 8 bases from J, leaving 17 bases between. This CDR3 has 16 amino acids. The CDR3 spells CASSLSTGSIKDEQFF. In nucleotides, the CDR3 is TGTGCCAGCAGTTTATCGACCGGGTCGATAAAGGATGAGCAGTTCTTC.

The chain uses TRBV7-2 and TRBJ2-3, with 10 bases matching TRBD2. Germline V lookup: CDR1 SGHTA, CDR2 FQGNSA. The J segment lost 0 bases and the V segment lost 2 bases, leaving 2 bases of the junction unmatched. This CDR3 has 16 amino acids. The CDR3 is CASSLFSGGSTDTQYF. DNA of the CDR3: TGTGCCAGCAGCTTATTTAGCGGGGGGAGCACAGATACGCAGTATTTT.

The genes are TRBV25-1 and TRBJ2-5; 10 bases are shared with TRBD1. The CDR3 consists of 14 residues. Germline V gene data show CDR1 as MGHDK and CDR2 as SYGVNS. With V trimmed by 4 bases and J by 7 bases, 6 bases remained unmatched. CDR3 protein: CASSGDRGEGTQYF. Here the CDR3 DNA reads TGTGCCAGCAGTGGGGACAGGGGAGAGGGGACCCAGTACTTC.

The chain employs TRBV9 and TRBJ2-2, with D tentatively TRBD2 (6 bases). Germline lookup yields CDR1 SGDLS and CDR2 YYNGEE. This CDR3 contains 17 residues. The V gene lost 3 bases and the J gene lost 5 bases, with 20 bases spanning the gap. The chain's CDR3 is CASSARGSGRDTGELFF. Here the CDR3 DNA reads TGTGCCAGCAGCGCGCGGGGTTCCGGGAGAGATACCGGGGAGCTGTTTTTT.

The rearrangement uses TRBV9 and TRBJ2-1, with 9 bases lining up with TRBD2. The V gene end was trimmed by 4 bases and the J gene end by 3 bases; junction bases not matched to a gene: 8. CDR3 length equals 16 residues. From germline, CDR1 is SGDLS and CDR2 YYNGEE. The CDR3 loop reads CASSRSGTSLYNEQFF. In nucleotides, the CDR3 is TGTGCCAGCAGCCGGTCCGGGACTAGCCTCTACAATGAGCAGTTCTTC.

J is TRBJ1-4 and V is TRBV11-2; 10 bases agree with TRBD1. The J segment lost 8 bases and the V segment lost 3 bases, leaving 3 bases of the junction unmatched. The CDR3 is 14 amino acids. Germline CDR1 and CDR2: SGHAT and FQNNGV. The CDR3 sequence: CASSFGTGEEKLFF. The CDR3 region has the DNA TGTGCCAGCAGCTTCGGGACAGGGGAAGAAAAACTGTTTTTT. Complete variable domain (other parts from reference TRBV11-2 and TRBJ1-4): EAGVAQSPRYKIIEKRQSVAFWCNPISGHATLYWYQQILGQGPKLLIQFQNNGVVDDSQLPKDRFSAERLKGVDSTLKIQPAKLEDSAVYLCASSFGTGEEKLFFGSGTQLSVL.

The chain uses TRBV2 and TRBJ2-7, with TRBD2 as a possible D gene (6 bases). The germline V gene has CDR1 SNHLY and CDR2 FYNNEI. V was pared by 8 bases and J by 4 bases, with 9 bases between. The CDR3 totals 11 residues. The CDR3 DNA sequence: TGTGCCAGCCTGGGGGGTTACGAGCAGTACTTC. Amino acids: CASLGGYEQYF.

A few counts support this clone. The CDR3 here is CASSLQTGDEQYF. CDR3 nucleotide sequence: TGTGCCAGCAGCCTCCAAACAGGAGACGAGCAGTACTTC. This chain links TRBV7-3 with TRBJ2-7, with D perhaps TRBD1 (5 bases). This CDR3 region has 13 residues. V was pared by 5 bases and J by 5 bases, with 13 bases between. The V gene's germline CDR1 is SGHTA and CDR2 FQGTGA.

V is TRBV5-4 and J is TRBJ1-6; 7 bases are a match to TRBD1. The CDR3 is 14 residues long. Germline loops: CDR1 SGHNT, CDR2 YYREEE (reference sequence). Unmatched junction bases numbered 6, after V lost 4 bases and J lost 8 bases. The CDR3: CASSQGVGDSPLHF. Here the CDR3 DNA reads TGTGCCAGCAGCCAGGGGGTGGGGGATTCACCCCTCCACTTT.

With respect to this clone: The same CDR3 also results from other DNA sequences found in this sample. The chain joins TRBV4-3 to TRBJ2-1; 11 positions match TRBD2. This CDR3 contains 16 residues. Germline V gene sequence: CDR1 LGHNA, CDR2 YSLEER. The V and J ends lost 0 bases and 3 bases, in that order; junction bases with no gene match: 1. CDR3 amino acids: CASSQDLAGGYNEQFF. In DNA, the CDR3 is TGCGCCAGCAGCCAAGATCTAGCGGGGGGCTACAATGAGCAGTTCTTC.

The chain links TRBV27 to TRBJ1-6; 7 bases map to TRBD1. The CDR3 runs to 14 residues. Germline trimming cut 0 bases from V and 10 bases from J; bases unmatched to any gene: 3. The germline V gene has CDR1 MNHEY and CDR2 SMNVEV (reference sequence). In nucleotides, the CDR3 is TGTGCCAGCAGTTTATCAGGGGGCCGGTCACCCCTCCACTTT. Its translation: CASSLSGGRSPLHF.

The chain carries TRBV7-6 and TRBJ1-5; D remains unclear. V lost 5 bases to trimming and J lost 0 bases, with 8 bases between them. Germline CDR1 is SGHVS and CDR2 is FNYEAQ. CDR3 length: 14 residues. CDR3 sequence (DNA): TGTGCCAGCAGCCCGGGTCCTAGCAATCAGCCCCAGCATTTT. Amino acid sequence: CASSPGPSNQPQHF.

In this sample, this clone turned up once. The chain combines TRBV6-1 with TRBJ1-1, with D possibly TRBD1 on 6 matching bases. In germline, CDR1 is MNHNS, CDR2 SASEGT. This CDR3 region has 15 residues. Deletions cut 0 bases from V and 3 bases from J, with 11 bases between. The CDR3 protein is CASSEALGAHTEAFF. The DNA for the CDR3 is TGTGCCAGCAGTGAAGCACTGGGGGCGCACACTGAAGCTTTCTTT.

The rearrangement links TRBV14 to TRBJ2-7, with D unresolved. CDR3 size: 16 residues. Germline V gene data show CDR1 as SGHDN and CDR2 as FVKESK. V was trimmed by 1 base and J by 1 base, leaving 14 bases between them. The CDR3 nucleotides are TGTGCCAGCAGCCAAGGAAACTCCCGCCTTTCCTACGAGCAGTACTTC. It codes for CASSQGNSRLSYEQYF.

This clone was seen once. The gene calls are TRBV4-3 and TRBJ2-7; 9 nucleotides line up with TRBD1. The germline CDR1 and CDR2 sequences are LGHNA and YSLEER. This CDR3 is 15 amino acids long. J gave up 2 bases and V 4 bases, and 6 bases lay outside the gene matches. Here the CDR3 reads CASSPGTGPAYEQYF. CDR3 in DNA: TGCGCCAGCAGCCCAGGGACAGGGCCTGCCTACGAGCAGTACTTC.

The CDR3 DNA sequence: TGTGCTAGTGCCAAAGGGCTAGCTCTCGATGAGCAGTTCTTC. It is translated as CASAKGLALDEQFF. This chain joins TRBV12-5 and TRBJ2-1; tentative D call: TRBD2 (5 bases). CDR3 length: 14 amino acids. The V end lost 7 bases, the J end lost 8 bases, and 18 bases lay between the germline ends. Germline-derived CDR1 and CDR2 are LGHNT and FRNRAP.

The genes are TRBV6-1 and TRBJ1-5, with 7 bases aligning to TRBD1. The V segment lost 6 bases and the J segment 3 bases; nucleotides outside the gene matches: 2. Germline V gene data show CDR1 as MNHNS and CDR2 as SASEGT. CDR3 length: 13 residues. CDR3 bases: TGTGCCAGCAGCGACAGGGTCAATCAGCCCCAGCATTTT. Translated: CASSDRVNQPQHF.

This clone came up once. This chain links TRBV7-8 with TRBJ2-6; TRBD1 aligns across 7 bases. This CDR3 comprises 15 residues. The V gene's germline CDR1 is SGHVS and CDR2 FQNEAQ. V trimming: 6 bases; J trimming: 2 bases; junction bases outside the gene matches: 4. The CDR3 spells CASSYQGAGANVLTF. In DNA form, the CDR3 reads TGTGCCAGCAGTTACCAGGGGGCTGGGGCCAACGTCCTGACTTTC.

This chain joins TRBV7-9 and TRBJ2-2; a possible D gene is TRBD1 (6 bases). Germline lookup yields CDR1 SEHNR and CDR2 FQNEAQ (reference sequence). The length of the CDR3 is 14 residues. V was cut by 9 bases and J by 6 bases, with 17 bases left in between. The CDR3 loop is CASEWGPDAGELFF. CDR3 sequence (DNA): TGTGCCAGTGAGTGGGGGCCGGATGCCGGGGAGCTGTTTTTT.

V usage is TRBV5-1 and J usage is TRBJ2-7, with 11 positions matching TRBD2. This CDR3 is 17 amino acids long. With 1 base clipped from V and 5 bases from J, the junction kept 11 bases outside the gene matches. CDR1 and CDR2 (germline): SGHRS, YFSETQ. CDR3 residues: CASSLNSGTSGSDEQYF. DNA of the CDR3: TGCGCCAGCAGCTTGAATAGCGGAACTAGCGGGAGCGACGAGCAGTACTTC.

This clone was seen only a few times. J is TRBJ1-2 and V is TRBV6-6, with D possibly being TRBD1 (6 bases). The CDR3 is 15 amino acids. The germline gives CDR1 MNHNY, CDR2 SVGAGI (reference sequence). Trimming removed 2 bases from V and 3 bases from J, with 13 bases in between. CDR3 in DNA: TGTGCCAGCAGTTACGACCGGGACAATTACTATGGCTACACCTTC. Translating it yields CASSYDRDNYYGYTF.

This chain uses TRBV6-1 with TRBJ1-3; 9 positions agree with TRBD1. Unmatched junction bases numbered 4, after V lost 0 bases and J lost 4 bases. Germline lookup yields CDR1 MNHNS and CDR2 SASEGT. CDR3 length: 16 residues. The CDR3 loop is CASSEARTGVGNTIYF. CDR3 coding DNA: TGTGCCAGCAGTGAAGCCCGGACAGGGGTCGGAAACACCATATATTTT.

J is TRBJ2-1 and V is TRBV4-3; 10 bases map to TRBD1. The CDR3 contains 16 residues. Trimming removed 3 bases from V and 2 bases from J; junction bases left unmatched: 4. The germline V gene has CDR1 LGHNA and CDR2 YSLEER. The DNA for the CDR3 is TGCGCCAGCAGCCACCAGGACAGGGGGACCTACAATGAGCAGTTCTTC. Translation: CASSHQDRGTYNEQFF.

The rearrangement links TRBV2 to TRBJ2-2, with 10 bases aligning to TRBD2. The CDR3 runs 15 residues. The J segment lost 1 base and the V segment lost 6 bases, leaving 2 bases of the junction unmatched. CDR1 and CDR2 from the germline V gene are SNHLY and FYNNEI. CDR3 bases: TGTGCCAGCAGCGGGACTAGCGAGAACACCGGGGAGCTGTTTTTT. Translated: CASSGTSENTGELFF.

This clone was seen only once. The V gene is TRBV27, the J gene TRBJ2-7, with TRBD1 matching 7 bases. The CDR3 contains 15 residues. Germline V CDR1 and CDR2: MNHEY, SMNVEV (reference sequence). The J segment lost 4 bases and the V segment lost 0 bases, leaving 6 bases of the junction unmatched. The CDR3 protein is CASSLSRTGGYEQYF. The CDR3 DNA sequence: TGTGCCAGCAGTTTATCCCGGACAGGCGGTTACGAGCAGTACTTC.